This passage covers 31 T cell receptor beta chains from one sample sequenced in a study of blood T cell repertoires in COVID-19. Produced via immunoSEQ multiplex PCR; TCRdb's table is partial and in-frame only. Of approximately 160,000 clones in the sample, over 85% were seen once. Source material: peripheral blood. Source of these receptors: a woman in her sixties with COVID-19, enrolled during active disease.

The chain recombines TRBV27 with TRBJ2-7; D ambiguous. In germline, CDR1 is MNHEY, CDR2 SMNVEV (reference sequence). V gave up 3 bases and J gave up 3 bases, with 9 bases separating them. CDR3 length equals 13 residues. CDR3 bases: TGTGCCAGCAGTTTGGGCCAGTACTACGAGCAGTACTTC. Translated: CASSLGQYYEQYF.

The chain employs TRBV5-4 and TRBJ2-5; D possibly corresponds to TRBD1 (5 bases). The CDR3 extends over 13 amino acids. V dropped 2 bases and J dropped 1 base, with 6 bases sitting between them. Germline CDR1 and CDR2: SGHNT and YYREEE (reference sequence). In DNA form, the CDR3 reads TGTGCCAGCAGCTTTCAGGGCCAAGAGACCCAGTACTTC. Residues: CASSFQGQETQYF.

J is TRBJ2-5 and V is TRBV18; a weak D match, TRBD1 (5 bases). Germline CDR1 KGHSH, CDR2 LQKENI. The germline V and J ends were trimmed by 5 bases and 2 bases, with 15 bases remaining between them. The CDR3 loop spans 15 amino acids. CDR3 nucleotides: TGTGCCAGCTCAGAGCAGTGGACACCACAAGAGACCCAGTACTTC. It is translated as CASSEQWTPQETQYF. Variable domain in full (rest from reference TRBV18 and TRBJ2-5): NAGVMQNPRHLVRRRGQEARLRCSPMKGHSHVYWYRQLPEEGLKFMVYLQKENIIDESGMPKERFSAEFPKEGPSILRIQQVVRGDSAAYFCASSEQWTPQETQYFGPGTRLLVL.

This clone was seen a single time. The genes are TRBV7-9 and TRBJ1-1; 11 bases are shared with TRBD1. The germline V gene has CDR1 SEHNR and CDR2 FQNEAQ (reference sequence). The J segment lost 4 bases and the V segment lost 9 bases, leaving 7 bases of the junction unmatched. CDR3 length equals 14 residues. CDR3 DNA sequence: TGTGCCAGAGGGAGGACAGGGGGCTTCACTGAAGCTTTCTTT. Protein product: CARGRTGGFTEAFF.

This sequence joins TRBV18 and TRBJ1-1, with 9 bases matching TRBD1. This CDR3 is 15 amino acids long. Germline CDR1 reads KGHSH; CDR2 reads LQKENI. V trimming: 5 bases; J trimming: 1 base; junction bases outside the gene matches: 5. CDR3 nucleotide sequence: TGTGCCAGCTCAGCAAGGACAGGGGCGAACACTGAAGCTTTCTTT. Translation: CASSARTGANTEAFF. Full variable domain (remainder filled in from reference TRBV18 and TRBJ1-1): NAGVMQNPRHLVRRRGQEARLRCSPMKGHSHVYWYRQLPEEGLKFMVYLQKENIIDESGMPKERFSAEFPKEGPSILRIQQVVRGDSAAYFCASSARTGANTEAFFGQGTRLTVV.

The rearrangement links TRBV4-1 to TRBJ1-5, with D possibly matching TRBD1 (6 bases). V was cut by 1 base and J by 0 bases, with 13 bases left in between. CDR1 is MGHRA, CDR2 YSYEKL, per germline. The CDR3 is made up of 17 amino acids. CDR3 DNA: TGCGCCAGCAGCCAAGCCGCGCGGGGGCTTAGCAATCAGCCCCAGCATTTT. Translation: CASSQAARGLSNQPQHF.

The chain is built from TRBV29-1 and TRBJ2-7, with D perhaps matching TRBD2 (7 bases). The CDR3 runs to 13 residues. Germline V CDR1 and CDR2: SQVTM, ANQGSEA. Trimming took off 6 bases at V and 3 bases at J, with 15 bases between the two ends. In DNA, the CDR3 is TGCAGCGTCGCCTTAGGGGGGGGCTACGAGCAGTACTTC. Amino acids: CSVALGGGYEQYF.

The chain recombines TRBV19 with TRBJ1-2; 9 nucleotides agree with TRBD1. CDR1 and CDR2 from the germline V gene are LNHDA and SQIVND (reference sequence). The CDR3 runs 14 residues. V lost 6 bases and J lost 7; bases outside the gene matches: 9. The DNA for the CDR3 is TGTGCCAGTAGCGGTCGGACAGGGGCCAGTGGCTACACCTTC. Residues: CASSGRTGASGYTF.

The chain employs TRBV6-5 and TRBJ2-7; D unresolved. V was pared by 1 base and J by 0 bases, with 13 bases between. The CDR3 has 16 residues. Germline V lookup: CDR1 MNHEY, CDR2 SVGAGI. The CDR3 region has the DNA TGTGCCAGCAGTTACTTGACGCAACCGGGCTCCTACGAGCAGTACTTC. It is translated as CASSYLTQPGSYEQYF.

Written as DNA, the CDR3 is TGTGCCAGCAGCCACGTGGGGCCCTACGAGCAGTACTTC. Its protein product is CASSHVGPYEQYF. The chain couples TRBV6-4 to TRBJ2-7; tentative D call: TRBD1 (5 bases). Germline CDR1 reads MRHNA; CDR2 reads SNTAGT. The CDR3 totals 13 residues. The V gene lost 6 bases and the J gene lost 2 bases, with 11 bases spanning the gap.

The V gene is TRBV25-1, the J gene TRBJ1-4; no firm D call. The V gene lost 7 bases and the J gene lost 3 bases, with 9 bases spanning the gap. Germline V gene data show CDR1 as MGHDK and CDR2 as SYGVNS. The CDR3 sequence is 13 residues long. The CDR3 DNA is TGTGCCAGCACCCACAGAGCTAATGAAAAACTGTTTTTT. This codes for CASTHRANEKLFF.

The chain combines TRBV15 with TRBJ1-5; perhaps TRBD1 as D (5 bases). Trimming removed 5 bases from V and 2 bases from J, with 7 bases in between. CDR1 and CDR2 from the germline V gene are LNHNV and YYDKDF (reference sequence). There are 13 residues in the CDR3. This CDR3 is CATSQGGNQPQHF. The CDR3 DNA reads as TGTGCCACCAGCCAGGGTGGCAATCAGCCCCAGCATTTT.

The CDR3 sequence: CASSVEVASSGNTIYF. DNA for the CDR3: TGTGCCAGCAGCGTAGAGGTAGCCTCCTCTGGAAACACCATATATTTT. V usage is TRBV9 and J usage is TRBJ1-3; D is uncertain. The CDR3 sequence is 16 residues long. Trimming stripped 0 bases from V and 0 bases from J, with 10 bases between. CDR1 is SGDLS, CDR2 YYNGEE, per germline.

V usage is TRBV5-4 and J usage is TRBJ2-5; 8 bases line up with TRBD2. After removal of 4 bases from V and 5 bases from J, the junction contained 7 bases not matched to a gene. The CDR3 covers 14 residues. The germline V gene encodes CDR1 SGHNT and CDR2 YYREEE (reference sequence). The CDR3 region is CASSERGLGETQYF. The CDR3, as DNA: TGTGCCAGCAGCGAGCGGGGGCTAGGGGAGACCCAGTACTTC.

This clone came up once. V is TRBV7-9 and J is TRBJ1-6; no firm D call. Looked up from germline, CDR1 is SEHNR and CDR2 is FQNEAQ (reference sequence). Trimming pared 8 bases from V and 0 bases from J, leaving 8 bases between. The CDR3 is made up of 14 amino acids. CDR3: CASSSSSYNSPLHF. The DNA of the CDR3 is TGTGCCAGCTCCAGTAGCTCCTATAATTCACCCCTCCACTTT.

The chain is built from TRBV29-1 and TRBJ2-2; a possible D gene is TRBD1 (6 bases). Trimming took off 4 bases at V and 4 bases at J, with 19 bases between the two ends. Germline CDR1 is SQVTM and CDR2 is ANQGSEA. CDR3 length: 16 amino acids. This CDR3 reads CSVVSARGSVTGELFF. DNA of the CDR3: TGCAGCGTTGTCTCGGCCAGGGGTTCCGTCACCGGGGAGCTGTTTTTT.

The rearrangement uses TRBV12-3 or TRBV12-4 and TRBJ1-1, with 7 positions matching TRBD1. The CDR3 has 13 residues. V shed 6 bases, J shed 4 bases, and the junction held 5 bases outside the gene matches. This CDR3 is CASSLTGATEAFF. The CDR3, as DNA: TGTGCCAGCAGCCTAACAGGGGCCACTGAAGCTTTCTTT.

The chain carries TRBV11-2 and TRBJ2-5, with D possibly matching TRBD1 (6 bases). Germline assignment: CDR1 SGHAT and CDR2 FQNNGV. V was trimmed by 5 bases and J by 5 bases, leaving 18 bases between them. The CDR3 length is 15 residues. The CDR3: CASSRVGATDETQYF. As DNA, the CDR3 is TGTGCCAGCAGCCGAGTGGGGGCCACGGATGAGACCCAGTACTTC.

The gene calls are TRBV2 and TRBJ1-2, with TRBD1 as a possible D gene (5 bases). From germline, CDR1 is SNHLY and CDR2 FYNNEI. The CDR3 loop spans 14 amino acids. The ends were cut back, 7 bases at V and 1 base at J, with 13 bases in the middle. The CDR3: CASTPAGDNYGYTF. CDR3 coding DNA: TGTGCCAGCACCCCTGCGGGGGATAACTATGGCTACACCTTC.

This chain links TRBV6-5 with TRBJ2-2; D is perhaps TRBD1 (6 bases). CDR1 and CDR2 (germline): MNHEY, SVGAGI. Trimming stripped 0 bases from V and 0 bases from J, with 8 bases between. There are 16 residues in the CDR3. CDR3 nucleotide sequence: TGTGCCAGCAGTTACTCTGACAGGACGAACACCGGGGAGCTGTTTTTT. It specifies CASSYSDRTNTGELFF.

The J gene is TRBJ2-2, the V gene TRBV5-6; no clear D gene. Germline V gene data show CDR1 as SGHDT and CDR2 as YYEEEE. The CDR3 covers 16 residues. V was pared by 1 base and J by 0 bases, with 10 bases between. The CDR3 spells CASSLYENANTGELFF. The CDR3 coding sequence is TGTGCCAGCAGCTTGTACGAGAACGCGAACACCGGGGAGCTGTTTTTT.

The chain carries TRBV5-4 and TRBJ2-5, with 12 bases aligning to TRBD1. The CDR3 covers 17 residues. Germline values: CDR1 SGHNT, CDR2 YYREEE (reference sequence). J gave up 4 bases and V 6 bases, and 13 bases lay outside the gene matches. CDR3 coding DNA: TGTGCCAGCACCCCCCGGGACAGGGGGCTAGCGGGAGAGACCCAGTACTTC. Its protein product is CASTPRDRGLAGETQYF.

V and J are TRBV10-3 and TRBJ1-5; unclear D gene. The length of the CDR3 is 13 residues. Germline values: CDR1 ENHRY, CDR2 SYGVKD. The V and J ends lost 9 bases and 5 bases respectively, with 14 bases between them. The chain's CDR3 is CAISLSVDQPQHF. In DNA, the CDR3 is TGTGCCATTTCTCTTAGTGTGGATCAGCCCCAGCATTTT.

The genes are TRBV6-1 and TRBJ1-5, with D tentatively TRBD1 (6 bases). The CDR3 has 17 residues. V was shortened by 6 bases and J by 2 bases, with 20 bases between the two germline ends. Germline CDR1 and CDR2: MNHNS and SASEGT. The CDR3 spells CASSESRGGARNQPQHF. CDR3 DNA sequence: TGTGCCAGCAGCGAATCTAGGGGGGGGGCACGCAATCAGCCCCAGCATTTT.

This sequence joins TRBV7-2 and TRBJ2-3, with D maybe TRBD2 (5 bases). V was cut by 5 bases and J by 1 base, with 10 bases left in between. The CDR3 length is 14 residues. Germline V gene data show CDR1 as SGHTA and CDR2 as FQGNSA. The CDR3 spells CASSPTSGTDTQYF. CDR3 nucleotides: TGTGCCAGCAGCCCCACTAGTGGCACAGATACGCAGTATTTT. The full variable domain, rest sourced from reference TRBV7-2 and TRBJ2-3, is GAGVSQSPSNKVTEKGKDVELRCDPISGHTALYWYRQSLGQGLEFLIYFQGNSAPDKSGLPSDRFSAERTGGSVSTLTIQRTQQEDSAVYLCASSPTSGTDTQYFGPGTRLTVL.

The V call is TRBV5-1, the J call TRBJ1-3; D uncertain. This CDR3 contains 15 residues. Germline-derived CDR1 and CDR2 are SGHRS and YFSETQ. V dropped 0 bases and J dropped 4 bases, with 11 bases sitting between them. Written as DNA, the CDR3 is TGCGCCAGCAGCTTGGGGGCCGCCGCAGGAAACACCATATATTTT. It codes for CASSLGAAAGNTIYF.

This chain links TRBV20-1 with TRBJ1-5; D may be TRBD1 (5 bases). V lost 3 bases and J 3 bases, leaving 15 bases between the germline ends. CDR1 is DFQATT, CDR2 SNEGSKA, per germline (reference sequence). There are 15 residues in the CDR3. The CDR3 region has the DNA TGCAGTGCTAGTAGGGAAGGACACTTCAATCAGCCCCAGCATTTT. Protein: CSASREGHFNQPQHF.

The CDR3 nucleotides read TGTGCCAGCAAGCGGGGGAACTCGAACACCGGGGAGCTGTTTTTT. Translation: CASKRGNSNTGELFF. This chain joins TRBV2 and TRBJ2-2; TRBD2 aligns across 8 bases. Germline CDR1 and CDR2: SNHLY and FYNNEI. The CDR3 spans 15 residues. V lost 7 bases, J lost 0 bases, and 4 bases stayed unmatched.

V gene TRBV25-1 combines with J gene TRBJ1-5; maybe TRBD1 (6 bases). The CDR3 length is 17 residues. Germline V gene lookup returns CDR1 MGHDK and CDR2 SYGVNS. Trimming cost V 1 base and J 9 bases, with 22 bases left between them. The DNA of the CDR3 is TGTGCCAGCAGTGAATTACACAGGGAACCACTTAAGGGGCCCCAGCATTTT. Translating it yields CASSELHREPLKGPQHF.

The rearrangement joins TRBV7-9 to TRBJ1-4; 7 bases match TRBD1. The CDR3 consists of 16 residues. Per the germline V gene, CDR1 is SEHNR and CDR2 is FQNEAQ (reference sequence). V shed 6 bases, J shed 1 base, and the junction held 8 bases outside the gene matches. The CDR3 loop is CASSSGQAETNEKLFF. For the CDR3, the DNA is TGTGCCAGCAGTTCCGGACAGGCAGAAACTAATGAAAAACTGTTTTTT.

The V and J genes are TRBV5-1 and TRBJ2-5; tentative D call: TRBD2 (7 bases). The CDR3 totals 17 residues. Germline CDR1 and CDR2: SGHRS and YFSETQ. The ends were cut back, 0 bases at V and 2 bases at J, with 17 bases in the middle. Here the CDR3 reads CASSLGLRGATQETQYF. The DNA of the CDR3 is TGCGCCAGCAGCTTGGGGCTTCGGGGGGCCACACAAGAGACCCAGTACTTC.